The 15 T cell receptor beta chains below were found in one sample sequenced in a study of preoperative IRX-2 immunotherapy in early breast cancer. The protocol was immunoSEQ multiplex PCR, while the TCRdb copy is restricted to in-frame clones and leaves out a portion. The table records 3,000 to 4,000 clones, around 74% of them present only once. Sample treatment: preoperative locoregional IRX-2 cytokine immunotherapy. This sample comprised tumor tissue, obtained after IRX-2 immunotherapy. The source is a human donor with breast cancer.

V is TRBV7-6 and J is TRBJ2-7, with 8 bases fitting TRBD1. CDR1 is SGHVS and CDR2 is FNYEAQ in the germline V gene. This CDR3 spans 19 amino acids. J lost 1 base, V lost 9 bases, and 23 bases had no gene match. The CDR3 reads CARSSTTTPRGRTSYEQYF. Written as DNA, the CDR3 is TGTGCCAGAAGTTCTACCACTACACCCAGGGGGCGAACGTCCTACGAGCAGTACTTC.

V usage is TRBV30 and J usage is TRBJ1-2, with TRBD1 as a possible D gene (5 bases). Trimming shortened V by 6 bases and J by 1 base, and 9 bases separated the two germline ends. The germline V gene has CDR1 GTSNPN and CDR2 SVGIG (reference sequence). CDR3 size: 12 residues. Here the CDR3 reads CACRGGNYGYTF. As DNA, the CDR3 is TGTGCCTGCCGCGGGGGTAACTATGGCTACACCTTC.

The V call is TRBV5-1, the J call TRBJ1-1; D gene uncertain. Germline V lookup: CDR1 SGHRS, CDR2 YFSETQ. Trimming shortened V by 3 bases and J by 5 bases, and 17 bases separated the two germline ends. The CDR3 totals 15 residues. DNA of the CDR3: TGCGCCAGCAGCTCAACGATCCTACAAGGTACTGAAGCTTTCTTT. Translation: CASSSTILQGTEAFF.

The chain recombines TRBV7-1 with TRBJ2-3; the D is unclear. TRBV7-1 is an ORF for which the function is uncertain. The CDR3 contains 17 residues. The V and J ends lost 5 bases and 7 bases respectively, with 25 bases between them. This CDR3 reads CASSQEATDPRQNTQYF. The DNA of the CDR3 is TGTGCCAGCAGCCAAGAGGCCACAGACCCAAGACAAAATACGCAGTATTTT.

This clone was found once. V is TRBV7-1 and J is TRBJ2-1; D gene uncertain. TRBV7-1 carries the ORF label, with uncertain function. The CDR3 loop spans 17 amino acids. V shed 8 bases and J shed 0 bases, with 20 bases lying between them. CDR3 protein: CASSYGPTLSSYNEQFF. CDR3 nucleotide sequence: TGTGCCAGCTCGTACGGGCCCACTCTTAGCTCCTACAATGAGCAGTTCTTC.

This clone appeared once. The rearrangement joins TRBV11-3 to TRBJ2-3; D remains unclear. The CDR3 spans 15 residues. With 6 bases removed from V and 2 bases from J, the gap between germline ends came to 15 bases. Germline CDR1 is SGHNT and CDR2 is YENEEA. CDR3 sequence reads: CASRLLSTDTDTQYF. The DNA for the CDR3 is TGTGCCAGCAGGCTACTATCGACCGACACAGATACGCAGTATTTT.

The rearrangement links TRBV7-6 to TRBJ2-7; 13 bases map to TRBD2. Unmatched junction bases numbered 8, after V lost 5 bases and J lost 7 bases. Germline V gene lookup returns CDR1 SGHVS and CDR2 FNYEAQ. This CDR3 comprises 15 residues. DNA of the CDR3: TGTGCCAGCAGCCAGACGACTAGCGGGGGGCGAGAGCAGTACTTC. This sequence encodes CASSQTTSGGREQYF.

V gene TRBV19 combines with J gene TRBJ1-5, with D possibly matching TRBD1 (5 bases). V was clipped by 6 bases and J by 5 bases, with 17 bases between them. Germline loops: CDR1 LNHDA, CDR2 SQIVND (reference sequence). The length of the CDR3 is 15 residues. The CDR3: CASSPRGGSYQPQHF. Here the CDR3 DNA reads TGTGCCAGTAGCCCGAGGGGAGGGTCCTATCAGCCCCAGCATTTT.

The V call is TRBV6-8, the J call TRBJ2-7; D possibly corresponds to TRBD2 (6 bases). V lost 2 bases to trimming and J lost 0 bases, with 20 bases between them. The CDR3 sequence is 18 residues long. The germline CDR1 and CDR2 sequences are MNHGY and SAAAGT. CDR3 sequence (DNA): TGTGCCAGCAGTTACCATCCCCTCCGGGACTTTCCCTCCTACGAGCAGTACTTC. It encodes CASSYHPLRDFPSYEQYF.

This rearrangement joins TRBV28 to TRBJ2-1; 8 bases map to TRBD2. The germline V gene has CDR1 MDHEN and CDR2 SYDVKM. The V and J ends lost 7 bases and 9 bases, in that order; junction bases with no gene match: 14. The CDR3 totals 15 residues. The CDR3 coding sequence is TGTGCCAGCACCTTGGGCGGGAGGATATTTGGTGAGCAGTTCTTC. This sequence encodes CASTLGGRIFGEQFF.

The chain employs TRBV6-8 and TRBJ2-7; 8 bases line up with TRBD2. The V and J ends lost 7 bases and 0 bases, in that order; junction bases with no gene match: 8. CDR1 MNHGY and CDR2 SAAAGT come from the germline V gene. The CDR3 extends over 15 amino acids. CDR3 region: CASTVEAGDSYEQYF. The CDR3 DNA sequence: TGTGCCAGCACAGTGGAAGCGGGGGACTCCTACGAGCAGTACTTC.

A few counts support this clone. The chain links TRBV19 to TRBJ1-4, with D uncertain. The germline V gene encodes CDR1 LNHDA and CDR2 SQIVND (reference sequence). The CDR3 length is 15 residues. Trimming removed 3 bases at V and 0 bases at J, with 8 bases between. The CDR3 region is CASSIGPATNEKLFF. The CDR3 DNA follows: TGTGCCAGTAGTATCGGGCCCGCAACTAATGAAAAACTGTTTTTT. The whole variable domain, filled in from reference TRBV19 and TRBJ1-4, reads DGGITQSPKYLFRKEGQNVTLSCEQNLNHDAMYWYRQDPGQGLRLIYYSQIVNDFQKGDIAEGYSVSREKKESFPLTVTSAQKNPTAFYLCASSIGPATNEKLFFGSGTQLSVL.

This sequence joins TRBV30 and TRBJ1-5; perhaps TRBD1 as D (5 bases). Germline V gene data show CDR1 as GTSNPN and CDR2 as SVGIG (reference sequence). V shed 5 bases and J shed 1 base, with 9 bases lying between them. The CDR3 has 13 residues. In DNA form, the CDR3 reads TGTGCCTGGGACGGGGGGAGCAATCAGCCCCAGCATTTT. This sequence encodes CAWDGGSNQPQHF.

V gene TRBV28 combines with J gene TRBJ1-2; tentative D call: TRBD1 (5 bases). This CDR3 spans 15 amino acids. V was shortened by 5 bases and J by 4 bases, with 17 bases between the two germline ends. Germline CDR1 and CDR2: MDHEN and SYDVKM. The CDR3: CASSPYFTGGYGYTF. In DNA form, the CDR3 reads TGTGCCAGCAGTCCCTACTTCACAGGAGGCTATGGCTACACCTTC.

CDR3 sequence: CASSPTGLAGAYLDGEQFF. The CDR3 bases are TGCGCCAGCAGCCCAACAGGACTAGCGGGGGCGTATTTAGATGGTGAGCAGTTCTTC. The rearrangement links TRBV23-1 to TRBJ2-1; TRBD2 agrees at 13 bases. TRBV23-1 is filed as an ORF, its function uncertain. This CDR3 contains 19 residues. With 6 bases clipped from V and 9 bases from J, the junction kept 20 bases outside the gene matches.